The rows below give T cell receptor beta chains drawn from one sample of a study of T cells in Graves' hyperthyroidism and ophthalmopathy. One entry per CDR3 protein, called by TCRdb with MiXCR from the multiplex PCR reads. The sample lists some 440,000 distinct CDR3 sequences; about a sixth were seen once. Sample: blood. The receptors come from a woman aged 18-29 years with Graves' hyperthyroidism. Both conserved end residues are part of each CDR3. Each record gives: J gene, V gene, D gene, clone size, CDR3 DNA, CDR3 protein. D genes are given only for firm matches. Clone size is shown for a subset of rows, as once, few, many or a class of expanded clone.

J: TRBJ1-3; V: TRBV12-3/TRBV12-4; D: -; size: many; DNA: TGTGCCAGCAGTAGAAACACCATATATTTT; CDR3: CASSRNTIYF
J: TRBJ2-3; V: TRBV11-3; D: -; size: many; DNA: TGTGCCAGCAGCCCATCGGGGGGCACAGATACGCAGTATTTT; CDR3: CASSPSGGTDTQYF
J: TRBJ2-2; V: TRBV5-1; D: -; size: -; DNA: TGCGCCAGCAGAACCGGGACAACTAACACCGGGGAGCTGTTTTTT; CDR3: CASRTGTTNTGELFF
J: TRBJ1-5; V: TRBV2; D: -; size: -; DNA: TGTGCCAGCAGTGCGGCCCCTAGCAATCAGCCCCAGCATTTT; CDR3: CASSAAPSNQPQHF
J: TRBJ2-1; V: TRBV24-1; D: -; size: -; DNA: TGTGCCACCATGGGCGATTCCTACAATGAGCAGTTCTTC; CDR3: CATMGDSYNEQFF
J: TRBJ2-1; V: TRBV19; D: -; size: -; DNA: TGTGCCAGTATGAGGGGGAATGAGCAGTTCTTC; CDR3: CASMRGNEQFF
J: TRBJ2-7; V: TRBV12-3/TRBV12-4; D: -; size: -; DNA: TGTGCCAGCAGCCCCCGGGGAGTGGTGCACGAGCAGTACTTC; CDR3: CASSPRGVVHEQYF
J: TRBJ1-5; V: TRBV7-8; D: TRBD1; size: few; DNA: TGTGCCAGCAGCTTAGGGGCAGGGGGGGTCAATCAGCCCCAGCATTTT; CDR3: CASSLGAGGVNQPQHF
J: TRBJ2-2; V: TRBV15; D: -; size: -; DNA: TGTGCCACCAGCAGAGATGCCTTGTCGGGGGCGGGCGGGGAGCTGTTTTTT; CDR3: CATSRDALSGAGGELFF
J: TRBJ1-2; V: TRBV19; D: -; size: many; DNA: TGTGCCAGTAGTATCGTCCGGGCAGCCACTAACTATGGCTACACCTTC; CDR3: CASSIVRAATNYGYTF
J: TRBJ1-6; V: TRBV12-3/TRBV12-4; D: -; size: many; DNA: TGTGCCAGCACTCGGACCTCCTCTTATAATTCACCCCTCCACTTT; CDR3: CASTRTSSYNSPLHF
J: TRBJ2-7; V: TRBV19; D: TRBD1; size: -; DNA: TGTGCCAGTAGAACCAACCGGGACAGCTCCTACGAGCAGTACTTC; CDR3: CASRTNRDSSYEQYF
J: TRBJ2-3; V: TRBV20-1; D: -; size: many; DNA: TGCAGTGCCCCGGGACCAAACACAGATACGCAGTATTTT; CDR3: CSAPGPNTDTQYF
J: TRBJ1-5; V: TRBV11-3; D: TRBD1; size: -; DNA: TGTGCCAGCAGACACCCTCACCGGGGGGACAGGGGGCTAAGCAATCAGCCCCAGCATTTT; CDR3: CASRHPHRGDRGLSNQPQHF
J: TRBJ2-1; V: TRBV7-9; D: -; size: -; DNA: TGTGCCAGCATGATTCAGGGGAGGGAGCAGTTCTTC; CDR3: CASMIQGREQFF
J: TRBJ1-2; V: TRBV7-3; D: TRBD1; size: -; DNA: TGTGCCAGCAGCCGCACAGGGGCAACTGGCTACACCTTC; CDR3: CASSRTGATGYTF
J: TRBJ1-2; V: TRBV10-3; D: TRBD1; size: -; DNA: TGTGCCACCCGGACAGGACTTAACTATGGCTACACCTTC; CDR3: CATRTGLNYGYTF
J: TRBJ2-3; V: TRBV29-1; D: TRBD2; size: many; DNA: TGCAGCGCCCCCCCGGCTAGCGGGTCGACAGATACGCAGTATTTT; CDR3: CSAPPASGSTDTQYF
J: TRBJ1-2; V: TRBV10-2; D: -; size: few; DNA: TGCGCCAGCAGTGACAGGGGAATTGGCTACACCTTC; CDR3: CASSDRGIGYTF
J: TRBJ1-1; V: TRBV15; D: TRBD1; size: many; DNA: TGTGCCACCAGCAGAGATCCGTGGGACAGGGGCCCGAACACTGAAGCTTTCTTT; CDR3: CATSRDPWDRGPNTEAFF
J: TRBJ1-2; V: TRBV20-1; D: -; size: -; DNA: TGCAGTACTAGCGACGGCAACCTAAAAGGGGACGGCTACACCTTC; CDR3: CSTSDGNLKGDGYTF
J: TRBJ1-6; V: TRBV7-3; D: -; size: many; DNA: TGTGCCAGCAGCACGGGCCCCACGAGCTATAATTCACCCCTCCACTTT; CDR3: CASSTGPTSYNSPLHF
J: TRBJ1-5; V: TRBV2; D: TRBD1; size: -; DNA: TGTGCCAGCAGAAGACAGGGGTCTTCTACTCAGCCCCAGCATTTT; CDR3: CASRRQGSSTQPQHF
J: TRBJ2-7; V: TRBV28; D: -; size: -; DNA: TGTGCCAGCAGTTCGAAAACAGGGAGCTCCTACGAGCAGTACTTC; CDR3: CASSSKTGSSYEQYF
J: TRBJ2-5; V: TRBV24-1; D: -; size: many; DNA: TGTGCCACCAGTGATTCGTCTGGACCGGGGGTGGAGGCCCAGTACTTC; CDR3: CATSDSSGPGVEAQYF
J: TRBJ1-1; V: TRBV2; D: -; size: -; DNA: TGTGCCAGCAGTGATCGTACAGGGCGGAACACTGAAGCTTTCTTT; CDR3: CASSDRTGRNTEAFF
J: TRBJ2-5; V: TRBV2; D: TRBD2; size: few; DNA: TGTGCCAGCAGTGAACGTAGCGGGGGGGCGGAGACCCAGTACTTC; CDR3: CASSERSGGAETQYF
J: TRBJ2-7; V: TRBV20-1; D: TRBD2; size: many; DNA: TGCAGTGCCCTGGGACTAGCGGGGTTAAGCTCCTACGAGCAGTACTTC; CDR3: CSALGLAGLSSYEQYF
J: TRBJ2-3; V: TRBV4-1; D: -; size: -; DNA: TGCGCCAGCAGCCAAACCCCGGCGGGCACAGATACGCAGTATTTT; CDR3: CASSQTPAGTDTQYF
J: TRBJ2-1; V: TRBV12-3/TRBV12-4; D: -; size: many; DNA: TGTGCCAGCAGCCCTCTCCACAATGAGCAGTTCTTC; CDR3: CASSPLHNEQFF
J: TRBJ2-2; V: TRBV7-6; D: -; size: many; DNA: TGTGCCAGCAGCTTAGGCAGGGGAAGGGAGCTGTTTTTT; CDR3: CASSLGRGRELFF
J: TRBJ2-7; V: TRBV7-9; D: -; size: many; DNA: TGTGCCGGGGGAGCGTGGGGCTCCTACGAGCAGTACTTC; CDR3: CAGGAWGSYEQYF
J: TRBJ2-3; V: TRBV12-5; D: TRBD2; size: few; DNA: TGTGCTAGTGGTTCCGGGACTAGCGGTTCCTCCACAGATACGCAGTATTTT; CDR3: CASGSGTSGSSTDTQYF
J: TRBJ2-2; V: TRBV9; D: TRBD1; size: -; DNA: TGTGCCAGCAGCTTAACGACAGGGGGCAACACCGGGGAGCTGTTTTTT; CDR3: CASSLTTGGNTGELFF
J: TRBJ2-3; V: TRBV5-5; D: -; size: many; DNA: TGTGCCAGCAGCTTGCGGGGGATAGCGGACACAGATACGCAGTATTTT; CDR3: CASSLRGIADTDTQYF
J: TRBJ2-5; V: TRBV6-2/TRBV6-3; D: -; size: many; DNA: TGTGCCAGCAGTTACCCAGAAGAGACCCAGTACTTC; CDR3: CASSYPEETQYF
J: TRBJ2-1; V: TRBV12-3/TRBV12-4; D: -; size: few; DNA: TGTGCCAGCAGCGGGAGACCCTACAATGAGCAGTTCTTC; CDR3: CASSGRPYNEQFF
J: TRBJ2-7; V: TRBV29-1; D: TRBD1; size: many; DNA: TGCAGCGTTGAGGGGACAGCCTCTTACGAGCAGTACTTC; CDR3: CSVEGTASYEQYF
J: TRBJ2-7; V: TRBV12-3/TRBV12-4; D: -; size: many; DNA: TGTGCCAGCAGTTTATGGCGCTATGGGCAGTACTTC; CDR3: CASSLWRYGQYF
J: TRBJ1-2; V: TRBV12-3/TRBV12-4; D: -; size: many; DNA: TGTGCCAGCAGTTTAATACTAGGTGGCTACACCTTC; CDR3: CASSLILGGYTF
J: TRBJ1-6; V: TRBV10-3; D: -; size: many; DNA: TGTGCCATCAGTGATGGGGATTCACCCCTCCACTTT; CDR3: CAISDGDSPLHF
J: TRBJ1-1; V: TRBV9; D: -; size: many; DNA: TGTGCCAGCAGCGTAGCTACGGGGGCGCGGGGGACTGAAGCTTTCTTT; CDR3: CASSVATGARGTEAFF
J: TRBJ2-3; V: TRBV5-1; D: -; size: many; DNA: TGCGCCAGCAGCTTACCCTCTAGCGCCCACACAGATACGCAGTATTTT; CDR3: CASSLPSSAHTDTQYF
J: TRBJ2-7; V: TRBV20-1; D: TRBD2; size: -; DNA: TGCAGTGCTAGAGTTTTCAGCGGGGGGGCCACGCCCTACAATGAGCAGTACTTC; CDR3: CSARVFSGGATPYNEQYF
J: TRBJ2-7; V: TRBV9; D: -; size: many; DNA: TGTGCCAGCAGCGCTGGGGGCAGCGAGCAGTACTTC; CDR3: CASSAGGSEQYF
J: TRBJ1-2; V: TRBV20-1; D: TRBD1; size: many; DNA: TGCAGTGCTTTAGATGAGGGGGCGTCGGGCTACACCTTC; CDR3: CSALDEGASGYTF
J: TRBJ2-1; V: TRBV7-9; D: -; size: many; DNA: TGTGCCAGCAGCTTACCACCAACTACTTCTGGCGCCAATGAGCAGTTCTTC; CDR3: CASSLPPTTSGANEQFF
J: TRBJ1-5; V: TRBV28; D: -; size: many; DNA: TGTGCCAGCGGAGGGGAATCTAATCAGCCCCAGCATTTT; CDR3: CASGGESNQPQHF
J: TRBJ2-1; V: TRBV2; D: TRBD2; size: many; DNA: TGTGCCAGCAGGGGACCAGGGACTAGCGGGGGACTACCCAATGAGCAGTTCTTC; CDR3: CASRGPGTSGGLPNEQFF
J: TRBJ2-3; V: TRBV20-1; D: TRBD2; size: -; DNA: TGCAGTGCTAGAACGGGGGGACTAGCGGGGGTGAAGGATACGCAGTATTTT; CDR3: CSARTGGLAGVKDTQYF
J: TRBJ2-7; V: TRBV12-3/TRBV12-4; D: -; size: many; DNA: TGTGCCAGCAGTTTAGCTTGGGGTAGCCCCACCTACGAGCAGTACTTC; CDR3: CASSLAWGSPTYEQYF
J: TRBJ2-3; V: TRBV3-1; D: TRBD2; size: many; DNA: TGTGCCAGCAGCCAACTGAGCGGGAGGGGAACAGATACGCAGTATTTT; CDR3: CASSQLSGRGTDTQYF
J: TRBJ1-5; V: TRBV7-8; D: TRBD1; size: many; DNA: TGTGCCAGCAGCCCTCAGGGGGGAAGAAATCAGCCCCAGCATTTT; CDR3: CASSPQGGRNQPQHF
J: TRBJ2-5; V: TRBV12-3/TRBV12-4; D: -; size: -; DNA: TGTGCCAGCAGCCTGGGACTTGCCCCCTTGAACTTC; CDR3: CASSLGLAPLNF